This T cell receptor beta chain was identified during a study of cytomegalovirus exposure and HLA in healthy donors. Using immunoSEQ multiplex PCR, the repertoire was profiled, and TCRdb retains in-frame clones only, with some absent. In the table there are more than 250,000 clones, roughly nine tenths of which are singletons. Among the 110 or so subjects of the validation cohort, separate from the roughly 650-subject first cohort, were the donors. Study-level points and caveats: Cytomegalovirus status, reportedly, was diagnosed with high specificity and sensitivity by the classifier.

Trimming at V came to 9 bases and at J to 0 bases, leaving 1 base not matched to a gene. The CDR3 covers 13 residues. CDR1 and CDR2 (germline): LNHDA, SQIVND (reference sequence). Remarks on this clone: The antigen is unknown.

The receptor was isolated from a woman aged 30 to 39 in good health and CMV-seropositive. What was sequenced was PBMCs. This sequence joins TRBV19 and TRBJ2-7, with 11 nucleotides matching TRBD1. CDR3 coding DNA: TGTGCCAGCGGACAGGGGGCCTCCTACGAGCAGTACTTC. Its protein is CASGQGASYEQYF.